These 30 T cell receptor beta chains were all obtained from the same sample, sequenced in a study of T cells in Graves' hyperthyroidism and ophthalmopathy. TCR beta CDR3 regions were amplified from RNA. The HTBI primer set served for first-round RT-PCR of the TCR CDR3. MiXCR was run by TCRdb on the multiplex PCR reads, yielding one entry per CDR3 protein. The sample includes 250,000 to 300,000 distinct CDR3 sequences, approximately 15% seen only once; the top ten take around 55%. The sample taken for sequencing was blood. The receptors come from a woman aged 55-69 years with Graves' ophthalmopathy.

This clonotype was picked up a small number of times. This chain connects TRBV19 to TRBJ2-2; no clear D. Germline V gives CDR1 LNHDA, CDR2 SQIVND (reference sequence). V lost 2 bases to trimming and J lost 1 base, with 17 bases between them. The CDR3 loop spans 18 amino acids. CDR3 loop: CASSIIKISRRNTGELFF. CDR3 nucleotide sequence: TGTGCCAGTAGTATAATAAAGATCAGCAGGAGGAACACCGGGGAGCTGTTTTTT.

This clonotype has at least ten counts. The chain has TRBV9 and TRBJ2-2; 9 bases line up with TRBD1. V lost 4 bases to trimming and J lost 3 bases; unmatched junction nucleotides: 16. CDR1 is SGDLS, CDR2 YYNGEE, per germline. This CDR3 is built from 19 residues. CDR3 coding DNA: TGTGCCAGCAGCACTCAGGGGGGGACAGGGCTTCAGTACACCGGGGAGCTGTTTTTT. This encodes CASSTQGGTGLQYTGELFF.

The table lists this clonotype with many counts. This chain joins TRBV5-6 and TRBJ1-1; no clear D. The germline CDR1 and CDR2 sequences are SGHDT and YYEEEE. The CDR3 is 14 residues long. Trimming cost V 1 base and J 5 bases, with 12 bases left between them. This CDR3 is CASSLSAFRTEAFF. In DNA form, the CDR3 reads TGTGCCAGCAGCTTGTCCGCGTTTCGAACTGAAGCTTTCTTT.

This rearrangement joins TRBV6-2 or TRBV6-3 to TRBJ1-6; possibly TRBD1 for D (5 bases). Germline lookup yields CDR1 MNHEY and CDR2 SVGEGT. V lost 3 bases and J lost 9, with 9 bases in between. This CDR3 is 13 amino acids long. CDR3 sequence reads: CASSYNGGSPLHF. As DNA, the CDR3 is TGTGCCAGCAGTTATAATGGGGGTTCACCCCTCCACTTT.

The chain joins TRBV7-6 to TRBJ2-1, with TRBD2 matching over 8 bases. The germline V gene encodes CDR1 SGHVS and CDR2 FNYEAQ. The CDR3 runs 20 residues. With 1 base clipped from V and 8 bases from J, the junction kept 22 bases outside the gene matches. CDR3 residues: CASSLGRFGPAGVSGDEQFF. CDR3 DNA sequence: TGTGCCAGCAGCTTAGGCCGATTTGGACCAGCGGGAGTCAGTGGGGATGAGCAGTTCTTC.

CDR3 sequence reads: CATSDSLRGSSYNEQFF. CDR3 bases: TGTGCCACCAGTGATTCGCTGCGGGGGAGCTCCTACAATGAGCAGTTCTTC. The V call is TRBV24-1, the J call TRBJ2-1; 7 nucleotides align to TRBD2. Germline trimming cut 2 bases from V and 0 bases from J; bases unmatched to any gene: 6. Germline loops: CDR1 KGHDR, CDR2 SFDVKD. CDR3 length: 17 amino acids.

DNA for the CDR3: TGTGCCAGCAGCTTAGGGACAGGGGGTGTCAATCAGCCCCAGCATTTT. This codes for CASSLGTGGVNQPQHF. The rearrangement joins TRBV7-6 to TRBJ1-5; 10 bases line up with TRBD1. Germline values: CDR1 SGHVS, CDR2 FNYEAQ. The length of the CDR3 is 16 residues. With 1 base clipped from V and 3 bases from J, the junction kept 3 bases outside the gene matches.

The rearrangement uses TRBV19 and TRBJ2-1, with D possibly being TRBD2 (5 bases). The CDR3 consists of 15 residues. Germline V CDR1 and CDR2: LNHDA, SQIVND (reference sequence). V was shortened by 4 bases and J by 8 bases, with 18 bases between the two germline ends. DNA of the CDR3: TGTGCCAGTAGTACCGGGGATCTACTAGGCTATGAGCAGTTCTTC. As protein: CASSTGDLLGYEQFF.

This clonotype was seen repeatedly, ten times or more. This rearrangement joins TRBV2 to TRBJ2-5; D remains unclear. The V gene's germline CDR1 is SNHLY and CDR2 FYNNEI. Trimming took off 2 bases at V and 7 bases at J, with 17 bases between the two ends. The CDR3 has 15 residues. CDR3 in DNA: TGTGCCAGCAGTGAACTTTTTGAGACTCAGGCGACCCAGTACTTC. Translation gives CASSELFETQATQYF. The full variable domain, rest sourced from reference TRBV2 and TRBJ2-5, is EPEVTQTPSHQVTQMGQEVILRCVPISNHLYFYWYRQILGQKVEFLVSFYNNEISEKSEIFDDQFSVERPDGSNFTLKIRSTKLEDSAMYFCASSELFETQATQYFGPGTRLLVL.

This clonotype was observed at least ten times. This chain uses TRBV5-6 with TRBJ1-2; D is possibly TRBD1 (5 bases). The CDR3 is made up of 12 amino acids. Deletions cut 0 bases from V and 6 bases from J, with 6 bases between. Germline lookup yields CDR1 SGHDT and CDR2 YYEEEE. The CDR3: CASSLVGDGYTF. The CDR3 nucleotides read TGTGCCAGCAGCTTGGTAGGGGATGGCTACACCTTC.

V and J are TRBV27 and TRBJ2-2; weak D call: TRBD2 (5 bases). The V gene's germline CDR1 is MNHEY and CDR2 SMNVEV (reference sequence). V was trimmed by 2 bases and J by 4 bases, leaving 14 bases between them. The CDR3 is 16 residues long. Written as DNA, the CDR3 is TGTGCCAGCAGTTTAGCGAGCTTCGGAGGCACCGGGGAGCTGTTTTTT. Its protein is CASSLASFGGTGELFF.

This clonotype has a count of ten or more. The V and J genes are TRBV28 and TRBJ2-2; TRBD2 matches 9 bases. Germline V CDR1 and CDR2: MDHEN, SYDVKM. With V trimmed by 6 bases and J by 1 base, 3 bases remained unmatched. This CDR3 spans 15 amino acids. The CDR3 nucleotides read TGTGCCAGCAGGACAGCGGGAGGGAACACCGGGGAGCTGTTTTTT. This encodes CASRTAGGNTGELFF.

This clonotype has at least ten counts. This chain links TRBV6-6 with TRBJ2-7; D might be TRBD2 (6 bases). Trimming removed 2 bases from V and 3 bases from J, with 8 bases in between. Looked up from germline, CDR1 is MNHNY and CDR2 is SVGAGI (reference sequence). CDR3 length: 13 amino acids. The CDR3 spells CASSYGGFYEQYF. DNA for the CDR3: TGTGCCAGCAGTTACGGGGGGTTCTACGAGCAGTACTTC.

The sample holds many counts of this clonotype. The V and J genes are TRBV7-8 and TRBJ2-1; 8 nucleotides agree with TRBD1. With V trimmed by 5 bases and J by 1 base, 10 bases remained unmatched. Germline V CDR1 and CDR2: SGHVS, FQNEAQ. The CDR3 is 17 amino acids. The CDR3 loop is CASSLGQGQVSYNEQFF. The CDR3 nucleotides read TGTGCCAGCAGCCTCGGACAGGGCCAGGTGTCCTACAATGAGCAGTTCTTC.

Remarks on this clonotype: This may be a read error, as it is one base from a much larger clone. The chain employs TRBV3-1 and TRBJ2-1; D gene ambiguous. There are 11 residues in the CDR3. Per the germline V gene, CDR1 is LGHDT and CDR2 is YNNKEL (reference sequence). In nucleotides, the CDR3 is TGTGCCAGCAGCCCGGGTGTTGAGCAGCTCTTC. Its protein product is CASSPGVEQLF.

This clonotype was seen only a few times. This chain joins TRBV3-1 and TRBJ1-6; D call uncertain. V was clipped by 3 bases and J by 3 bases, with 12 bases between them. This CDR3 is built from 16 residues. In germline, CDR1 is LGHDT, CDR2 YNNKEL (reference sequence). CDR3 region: CASSHTSAGYNSPLHF. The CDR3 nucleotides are TGTGCCAGCAGCCACACCTCGGCAGGCTATAATTCACCCCTCCACTTT.

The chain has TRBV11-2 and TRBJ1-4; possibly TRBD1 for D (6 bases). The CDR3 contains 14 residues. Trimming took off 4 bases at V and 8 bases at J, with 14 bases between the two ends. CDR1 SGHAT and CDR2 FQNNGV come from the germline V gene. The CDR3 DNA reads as TGTGCCAGCAGCTCCTACAGGGACGAGGAAAAACTGTTTTTT. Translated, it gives CASSSYRDEEKLFF.

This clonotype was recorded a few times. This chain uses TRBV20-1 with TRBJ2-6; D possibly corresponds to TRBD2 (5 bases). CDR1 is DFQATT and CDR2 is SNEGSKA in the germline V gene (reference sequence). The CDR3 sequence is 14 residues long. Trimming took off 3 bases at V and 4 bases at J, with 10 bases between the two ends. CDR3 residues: CSARYRRGANVLTF. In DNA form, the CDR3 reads TGCAGTGCTAGGTACCGGAGGGGGGCCAACGTCCTGACTTTC.

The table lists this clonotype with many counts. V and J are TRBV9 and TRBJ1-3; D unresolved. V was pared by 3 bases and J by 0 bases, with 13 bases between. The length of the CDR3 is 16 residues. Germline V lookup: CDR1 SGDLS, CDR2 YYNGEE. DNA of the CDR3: TGTGCCAGCAGCGCCACGATCGGACCCTCTGGAAACACCATATATTTT. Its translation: CASSATIGPSGNTIYF.

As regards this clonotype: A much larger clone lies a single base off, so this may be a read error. The DNA of the CDR3 is TGTGCCAGCAGTGAAGGTCCGGGGGCAACTGAAGCTTTCTTT. Amino acids: CASSEGPGATEAFF. The V and J genes are TRBV6-1 and TRBJ1-1; D is perhaps TRBD1 (6 bases). Trimming removed 1 base at V and 5 bases at J, with 11 bases between. The CDR3 has 14 residues. Germline V gene sequence: CDR1 MNHNS, CDR2 SASEGT.

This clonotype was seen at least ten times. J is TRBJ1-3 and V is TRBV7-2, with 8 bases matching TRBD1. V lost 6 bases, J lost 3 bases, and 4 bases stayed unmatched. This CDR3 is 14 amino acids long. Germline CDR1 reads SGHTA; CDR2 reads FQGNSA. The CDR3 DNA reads TGTGCCAGCAGTCCGACAGGGGATGGAAACACCATATATTTT. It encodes CASSPTGDGNTIYF.

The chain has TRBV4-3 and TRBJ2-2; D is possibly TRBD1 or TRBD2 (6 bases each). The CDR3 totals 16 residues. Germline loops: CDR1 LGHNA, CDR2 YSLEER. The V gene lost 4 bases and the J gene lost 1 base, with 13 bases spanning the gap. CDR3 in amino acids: CASSPHGGQNTGELFF. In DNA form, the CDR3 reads TGCGCCAGCAGCCCCCATGGGGGGCAGAACACCGGGGAGCTGTTTTTT.

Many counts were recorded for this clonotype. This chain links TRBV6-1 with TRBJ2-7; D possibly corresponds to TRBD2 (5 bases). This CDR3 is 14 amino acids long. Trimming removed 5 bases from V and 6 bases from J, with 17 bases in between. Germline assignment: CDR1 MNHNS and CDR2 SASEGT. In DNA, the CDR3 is TGTGCCAGCAGTTTACGCCGGGGTTTAGTCGAGCAGTACTTC. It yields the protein CASSLRRGLVEQYF.

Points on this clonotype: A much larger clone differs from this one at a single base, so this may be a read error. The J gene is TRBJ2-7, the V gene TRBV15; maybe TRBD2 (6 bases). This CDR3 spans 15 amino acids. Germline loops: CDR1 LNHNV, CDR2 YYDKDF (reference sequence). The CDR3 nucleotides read TGTACCACCAGCAGAGGAATCGGGGGACGATACGAGCAGTACTTC. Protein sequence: CTTSRGIGGRYEQYF.

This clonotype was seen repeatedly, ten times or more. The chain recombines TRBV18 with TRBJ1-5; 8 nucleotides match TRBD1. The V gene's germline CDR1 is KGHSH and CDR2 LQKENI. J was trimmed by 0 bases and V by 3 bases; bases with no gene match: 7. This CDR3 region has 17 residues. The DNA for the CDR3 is TGTGCCAGCTCACCGCTTGACAGGGGAGCTAGCAATCAGCCCCAGCATTTT. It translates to CASSPLDRGASNQPQHF.

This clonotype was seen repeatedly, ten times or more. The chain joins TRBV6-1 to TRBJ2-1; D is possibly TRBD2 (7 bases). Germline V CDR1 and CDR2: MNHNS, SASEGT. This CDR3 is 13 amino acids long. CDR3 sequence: CAEGGAGYNEQFF. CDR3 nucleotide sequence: TGTGCTGAAGGGGGGGCGGGGTACAATGAGCAGTTCTTC.

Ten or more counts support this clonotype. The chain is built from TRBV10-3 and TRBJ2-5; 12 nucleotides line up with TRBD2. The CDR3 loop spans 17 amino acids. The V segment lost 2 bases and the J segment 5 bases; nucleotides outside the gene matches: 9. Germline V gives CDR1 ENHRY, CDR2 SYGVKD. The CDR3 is CAISEPGLAGIRETQYF. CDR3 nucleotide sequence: TGTGCCATCAGTGAGCCCGGACTAGCGGGGATTCGTGAGACCCAGTACTTC.

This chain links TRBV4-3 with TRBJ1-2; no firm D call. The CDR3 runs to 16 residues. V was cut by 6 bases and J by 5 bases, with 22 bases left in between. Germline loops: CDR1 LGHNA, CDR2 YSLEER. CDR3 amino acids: CASSVQPRFGRYGYTF. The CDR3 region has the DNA TGCGCCAGCAGTGTACAGCCCCGGTTCGGAAGATATGGCTACACCTTC.

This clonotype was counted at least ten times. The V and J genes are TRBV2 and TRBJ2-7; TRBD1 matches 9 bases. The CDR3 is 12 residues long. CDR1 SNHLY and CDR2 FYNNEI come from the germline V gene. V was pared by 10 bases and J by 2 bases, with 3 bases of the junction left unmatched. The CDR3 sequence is CAIRDRAYEQYF. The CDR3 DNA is TGTGCCATCCGGGACAGGGCCTACGAGCAGTACTTC.

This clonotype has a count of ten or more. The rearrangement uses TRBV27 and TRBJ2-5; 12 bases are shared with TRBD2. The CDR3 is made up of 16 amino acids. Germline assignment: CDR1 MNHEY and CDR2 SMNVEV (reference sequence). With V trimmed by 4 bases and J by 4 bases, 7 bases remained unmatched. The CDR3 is CASSSPTSGRRETQYF. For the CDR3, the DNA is TGTGCCAGCAGTTCCCCGACTAGCGGGAGACGAGAGACCCAGTACTTC.